A single TCR beta chain is shown here with its context. This specimen comes from a study of immune characterization of retroperitoneal liposarcoma. Germline assignment: CDR1 SGHAT and CDR2 FQDESV (reference sequence). CDR3 size: 15 residues. TCRdb reprocessed the PCR reads via MiXCR and lists one record per CDR3 protein. The sample includes over 10,000 distinct CDR3 sequences, over 45% of them seen just once. Sequencing was performed on tumor tissue. The origin of this receptor is a female donor with retroperitoneal liposarcoma. The chain uses TRBV11-1 and TRBJ2-1, with D unclear. The assigned J gene may be wrong: the sequence end matches TRBJ2-7 better. CDR3 sequence reads: CASSYINTNPNEQYF. CDR3 sequence (DNA): TGTGCCAGCAGCTACATCAACACAAATCCCAACGAGCAGTACTTC.